Each of the 12 T cell receptor beta chains below was sequenced from the same sample in a study of blood T cell repertoires in COVID-19. Measured with immunoSEQ multiplex PCR; TCRdb has only the in-frame clones, and not every one. The top ten clones hold less than 4.5% of a sample with 120,000 or so clones, roughly 86% of them seen once. Sample: peripheral blood. Source of these receptors: a woman aged 55-69 years with acute or convalescent COVID-19.

This chain joins TRBV5-6 and TRBJ1-5, with D tentatively TRBD1 (5 bases). The CDR3 loop spans 15 amino acids. CDR1 is SGHDT, CDR2 YYEEEE, per germline. V shed 5 bases and J shed 3 bases, with 15 bases lying between them. The DNA for the CDR3 is TGTGCCAGCAGATACGGACGACAGAACAATCAGCCCCAGCATTTT. It is translated as CASRYGRQNNQPQHF.

This clone was seen repeatedly, ten times or more. The chain links TRBV9 to TRBJ2-3, with 12 bases lining up with TRBD2. Germline V CDR1 and CDR2: SGDLS, YYNGEE. The trim removed 3 bases at V and 0 bases at J, leaving 5 bases unmatched. The CDR3 sequence is 17 residues long. DNA of the CDR3: TGTGCCAGCAGCGCCGCCGGGACTAGCGGGAGCACAGATACGCAGTATTTT. Translated: CASSAAGTSGSTDTQYF.

The gene calls are TRBV5-1 and TRBJ2-7; TRBD2 matches at 8 bases. The germline gives CDR1 SGHRS, CDR2 YFSETQ. V trimming: 4 bases; J trimming: 3 bases; junction bases outside the gene matches: 9. The CDR3 length is 15 residues. The CDR3 nucleotides read TGCGCCAGCAGCCCCCACCCGGGAGGGAGCTACGAGCAGTACTTC. As protein: CASSPHPGGSYEQYF.

The V gene is TRBV6-5, the J gene TRBJ2-3, with TRBD1 matching over 8 bases. The CDR3 covers 14 residues. Germline lookup yields CDR1 MNHEY and CDR2 SVGAGI. V lost 6 bases to trimming and J lost 5 bases; unmatched junction nucleotides: 7. The CDR3 DNA reads as TGTGCCAGCAGGATCAGGACAGGGCAAGATACGCAGTATTTT. Translated: CASRIRTGQDTQYF.

The chain employs TRBV19 and TRBJ1-1; D is perhaps TRBD1 (5 bases). The germline V gene has CDR1 LNHDA and CDR2 SQIVND (reference sequence). This CDR3 region has 16 residues. V lost 3 bases and J lost 4, with 18 bases in between. In DNA, the CDR3 is TGTGCCAGTAGTATTGCAATCCGGCAGGGTGGCACTGAAGCTTTCTTT. Translation gives CASSIAIRQGGTEAFF. The variable domain in full, with the rest retrieved from reference TRBV19 and TRBJ1-1, is DGGITQSPKYLFRKEGQNVTLSCEQNLNHDAMYWYRQDPGQGLRLIYYSQIVNDFQKGDIAEGYSVSREKKESFPLTVTSAQKNPTAFYLCASSIAIRQGGTEAFFGQGTRLTVV.

The chain links TRBV2 to TRBJ2-4; 9 bases align to TRBD1. With 4 bases clipped from V and 5 bases from J, the junction kept 3 bases outside the gene matches. The CDR3 extends over 14 amino acids. CDR1 is SNHLY, CDR2 FYNNEI, per germline. The CDR3 bases are TGTGCCAGCAGTGCTCGGACAGGGGAAAACATTCAGTACTTC. Protein product: CASSARTGENIQYF.

V is TRBV2 and J is TRBJ2-5, with 7 nucleotides matching TRBD1. Germline CDR1 and CDR2: SNHLY and FYNNEI. J was trimmed by 5 bases and V by 6 bases; bases with no gene match: 6. CDR3 length: 13 residues. CDR3 region: CASSSDRMETQYF. CDR3 in DNA: TGTGCCAGCAGCTCGGACAGGATGGAGACCCAGTACTTC.

The V gene is TRBV12-5, the J gene TRBJ2-5; 8 positions match TRBD1. The length of the CDR3 is 11 residues. Germline V gene data show CDR1 as LGHNT and CDR2 as FRNRAP. V was clipped by 5 bases and J by 8 bases; unmatched bases: 1. The CDR3 nucleotides read TGTGCTAGTGGTGGACAGGGAACCCAGTACTTC. Protein sequence: CASGGQGTQYF.

This clone was seen only once. V is TRBV19 and J is TRBJ1-2; 7 bases are a match to TRBD1. The CDR3 has 14 residues. V lost 3 bases, J lost 4 bases, and 5 bases stayed unmatched. Germline V CDR1 and CDR2: LNHDA, SQIVND (reference sequence). CDR3 loop: CASSIRDSAYGYTF. The CDR3 DNA follows: TGTGCCAGTAGTATTCGGGACAGTGCCTATGGCTACACCTTC.

This chain uses TRBV28 with TRBJ1-2, with D possibly TRBD1 on 6 matching bases. The germline V gene encodes CDR1 MDHEN and CDR2 SYDVKM. Between the trimmed V and J ends, which lost 2 bases and 3 bases, there was a span of 10 bases. The CDR3 runs to 14 residues. CDR3: CASSLGGGDYGYTF. The CDR3 nucleotides are TGTGCCAGCAGTTTAGGAGGGGGGGACTATGGCTACACCTTC.

Only a few counts were recorded for this clone. The chain joins TRBV20-1 to TRBJ1-5; D remains ambiguous. Germline assignment: CDR1 DFQATT and CDR2 SNEGSKA (reference sequence). With 3 bases removed from V and 0 bases from J, the gap between germline ends came to 12 bases. The CDR3 totals 15 residues. CDR3 DNA sequence: TGCAGTGCTAGTGGGCAGGATTATAGCAATCAGCCCCAGCATTTT. Amino acids: CSASGQDYSNQPQHF.

This sequence joins TRBV19 and TRBJ2-5; TRBD1 aligns across 10 bases. Germline assignment: CDR1 LNHDA and CDR2 SQIVND (reference sequence). This CDR3 comprises 17 residues. Trimming cost V 5 bases and J 5 bases; bases outside gene matches: 14. CDR3 DNA sequence: TGTGCCAGTAGTGCAAGCGGGACAGGGGTCTCGTTTGAGACCCAGTACTTC. Residues: CASSASGTGVSFETQYF.